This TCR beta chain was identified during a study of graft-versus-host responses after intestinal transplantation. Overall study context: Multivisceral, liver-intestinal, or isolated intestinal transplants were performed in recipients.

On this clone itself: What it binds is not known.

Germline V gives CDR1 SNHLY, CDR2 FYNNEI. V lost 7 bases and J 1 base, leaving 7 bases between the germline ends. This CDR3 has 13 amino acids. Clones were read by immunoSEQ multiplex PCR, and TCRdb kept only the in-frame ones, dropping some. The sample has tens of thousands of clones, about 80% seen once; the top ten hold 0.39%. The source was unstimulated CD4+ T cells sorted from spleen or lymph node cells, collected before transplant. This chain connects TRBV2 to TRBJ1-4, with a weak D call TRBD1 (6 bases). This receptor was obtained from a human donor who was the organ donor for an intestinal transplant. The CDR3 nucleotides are TGTGCCAGCAACAGGGTAACTAATGAAAAACTGTTTTTT. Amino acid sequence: CASNRVTNEKLFF.